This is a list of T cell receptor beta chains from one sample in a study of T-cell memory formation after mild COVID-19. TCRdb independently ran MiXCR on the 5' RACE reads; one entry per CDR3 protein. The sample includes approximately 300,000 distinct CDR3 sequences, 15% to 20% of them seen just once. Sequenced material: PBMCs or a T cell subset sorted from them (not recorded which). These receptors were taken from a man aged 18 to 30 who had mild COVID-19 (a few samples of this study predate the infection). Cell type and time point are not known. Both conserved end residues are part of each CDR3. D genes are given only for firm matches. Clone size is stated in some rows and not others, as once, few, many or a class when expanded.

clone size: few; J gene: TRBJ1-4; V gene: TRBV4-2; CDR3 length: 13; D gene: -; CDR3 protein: CASSQDEGEKLFF; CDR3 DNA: TGTGCCAGCAGCCAAGATGAAGGGGAAAAACTGTTTTTT
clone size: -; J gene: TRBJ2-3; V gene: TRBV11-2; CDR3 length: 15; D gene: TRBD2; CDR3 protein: CASRFSGVRTDTQYF; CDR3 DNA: TGTGCCAGCAGATTCAGCGGGGTTCGCACAGATACGCAGTATTTT
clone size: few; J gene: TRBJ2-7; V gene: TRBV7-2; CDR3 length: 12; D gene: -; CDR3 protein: CASSRSAYEQYF; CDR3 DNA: TGTGCCAGCAGCCGCAGTGCCTACGAGCAGTACTTC
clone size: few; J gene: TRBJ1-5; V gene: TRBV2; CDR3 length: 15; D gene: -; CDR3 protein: CASSERGDSNQPQHF; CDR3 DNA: TGTGCCAGCAGTGAAAGAGGAGATAGCAATCAGCCCCAGCATTTT
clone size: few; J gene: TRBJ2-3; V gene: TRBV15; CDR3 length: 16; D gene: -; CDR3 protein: CATSRGKGIGTDTQYF; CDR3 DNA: TGTGCCACCAGCAGAGGAAAGGGTATTGGGACAGATACGCAGTATTTT
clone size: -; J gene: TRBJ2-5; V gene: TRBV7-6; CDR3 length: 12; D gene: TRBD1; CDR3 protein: CASADRAETQYF; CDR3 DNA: TGTGCCAGCGCGGACAGGGCCGAGACCCAGTACTTC
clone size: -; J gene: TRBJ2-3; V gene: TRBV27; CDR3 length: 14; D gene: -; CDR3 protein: CASSEGLASGSQYF; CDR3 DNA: TGTGCCAGCAGTGAGGGACTGGCCTCCGGATCGCAGTATTTT
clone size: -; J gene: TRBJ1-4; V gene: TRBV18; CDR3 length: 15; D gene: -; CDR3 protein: CASSPLDSTNEKLFF; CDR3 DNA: TGTGCCAGCTCACCACTAGACAGCACTAATGAAAAACTGTTTTTT
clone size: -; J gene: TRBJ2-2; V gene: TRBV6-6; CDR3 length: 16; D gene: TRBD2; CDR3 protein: CASRTTSGGMSGELFF; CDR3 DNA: TGTGCCAGCAGGACAACTAGCGGGGGGATGTCCGGGGAGCTGTTTTTT
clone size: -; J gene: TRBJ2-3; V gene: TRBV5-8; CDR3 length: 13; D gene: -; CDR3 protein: CASSSGMADTQYF; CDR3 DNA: TGTGCCAGCAGCTCCGGTATGGCAGATACGCAGTATTTT
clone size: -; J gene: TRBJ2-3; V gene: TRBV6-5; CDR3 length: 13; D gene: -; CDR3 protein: CASRPTVPDTQYF; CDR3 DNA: TGTGCCAGCAGACCTACAGTTCCAGATACGCAGTATTTT
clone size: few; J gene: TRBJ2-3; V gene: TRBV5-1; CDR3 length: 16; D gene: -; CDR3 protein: CASSTIPMDGPDTQYF; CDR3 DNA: TGCGCCAGCAGCACCATCCCGATGGACGGACCAGATACGCAGTATTTT
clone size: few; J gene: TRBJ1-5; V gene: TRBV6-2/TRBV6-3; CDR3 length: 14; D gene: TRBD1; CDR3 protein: CASRKPQGDQPQHF; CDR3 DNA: TGTGCCAGCAGGAAGCCACAGGGGGATCAGCCCCAGCATTTT
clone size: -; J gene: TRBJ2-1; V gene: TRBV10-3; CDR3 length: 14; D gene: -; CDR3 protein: CAIRAREFDNEQFF; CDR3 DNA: TGTGCCATCAGGGCCCGGGAATTTGACAATGAGCAGTTCTTC
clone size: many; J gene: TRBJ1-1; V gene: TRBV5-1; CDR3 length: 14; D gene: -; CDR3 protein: CASSSNRVFTEAFF; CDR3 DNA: TGCGCCAGCAGCTCGAACAGGGTTTTCACTGAAGCTTTCTTT
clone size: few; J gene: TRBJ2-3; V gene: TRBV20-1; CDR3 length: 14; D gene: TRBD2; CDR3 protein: CSAPPSGFTDTQYF; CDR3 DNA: TGCAGTGCTCCCCCTAGCGGATTCACAGATACGCAGTATTTT
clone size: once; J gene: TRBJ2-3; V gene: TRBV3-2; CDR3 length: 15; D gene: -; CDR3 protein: CASSHGGPRTDTQYF; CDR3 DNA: TGTGCCAGCAGCCACGGGGGGCCGCGCACAGATACGCAGTATTTT
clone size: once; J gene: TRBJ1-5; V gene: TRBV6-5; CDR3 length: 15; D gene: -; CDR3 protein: CASSSFGPANQPQHF; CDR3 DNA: TGTGCCAGCAGTTCCTTCGGACCGGCCAATCAGCCCCAGCATTTT
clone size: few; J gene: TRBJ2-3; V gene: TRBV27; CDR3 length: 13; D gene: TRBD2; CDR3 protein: CASKLAGTDTQYF; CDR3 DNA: TGTGCCAGTAAACTAGCGGGGACAGATACGCAGTATTTT
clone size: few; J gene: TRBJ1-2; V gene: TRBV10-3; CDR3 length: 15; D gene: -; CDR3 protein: CAISDGAGGSYGYTF; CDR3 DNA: TGTGCCATCAGTGATGGGGCCGGGGGATCCTATGGCTACACCTTC
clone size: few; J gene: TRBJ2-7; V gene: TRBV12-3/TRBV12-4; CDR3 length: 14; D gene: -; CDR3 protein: CASSPDRPPYEQYF; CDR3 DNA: TGTGCCAGCAGTCCCGACAGGCCGCCCTACGAGCAGTACTTC
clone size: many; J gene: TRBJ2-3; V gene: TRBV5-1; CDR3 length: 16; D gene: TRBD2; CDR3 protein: CASSLSGGTSTDTQYF; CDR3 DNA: TGCGCCAGCAGCCTTAGCGGGGGGACTAGCACAGATACGCAGTATTTT
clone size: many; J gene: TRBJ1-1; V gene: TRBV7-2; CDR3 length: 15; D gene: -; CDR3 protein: CASSLSPGANTEAFF; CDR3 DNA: TGTGCCAGCAGCTTAAGTCCGGGGGCGAACACTGAAGCTTTCTTT
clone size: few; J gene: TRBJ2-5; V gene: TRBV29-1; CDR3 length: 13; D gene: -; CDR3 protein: CSVDPAGGETQYF; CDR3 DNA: TGCAGCGTGGACCCTGCAGGAGGAGAGACCCAGTACTTC
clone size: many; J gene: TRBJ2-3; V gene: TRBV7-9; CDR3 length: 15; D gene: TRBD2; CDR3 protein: CASSPQGLASDTQYF; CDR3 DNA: TGTGCCAGCAGCCCCCAGGGACTAGCGTCAGATACGCAGTATTTT
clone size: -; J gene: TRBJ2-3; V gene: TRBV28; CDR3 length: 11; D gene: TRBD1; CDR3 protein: CASRTGRTQYF; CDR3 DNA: TGTGCCAGCCGGACAGGTCGGACGCAGTATTTT
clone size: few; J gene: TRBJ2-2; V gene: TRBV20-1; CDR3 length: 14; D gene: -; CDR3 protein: CSASRERNTGELFF; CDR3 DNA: TGCAGTGCTAGCCGGGAACGGAACACCGGGGAGCTGTTTTTT
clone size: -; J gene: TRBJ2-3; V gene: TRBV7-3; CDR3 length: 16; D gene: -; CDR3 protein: CASSLSFTGGTDTQYF; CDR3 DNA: TGTGCCAGCAGCTTGAGTTTTACTGGAGGGACAGATACGCAGTATTTT
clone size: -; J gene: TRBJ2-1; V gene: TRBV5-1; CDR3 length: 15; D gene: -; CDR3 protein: CASSSQGDPANEQFF; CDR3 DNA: TGCGCCAGCAGCTCTCAAGGGGACCCTGCCAATGAGCAGTTCTTC
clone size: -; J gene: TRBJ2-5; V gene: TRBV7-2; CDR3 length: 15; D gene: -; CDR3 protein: CASSRKGRTQETQYF; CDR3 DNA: TGTGCCAGCAGCAGAAAGGGACGGACGCAAGAGACCCAGTACTTC
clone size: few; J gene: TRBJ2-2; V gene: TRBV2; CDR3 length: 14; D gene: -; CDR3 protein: CASEARQNTGELFF; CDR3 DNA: TGTGCCAGCGAGGCGCGACAAAACACCGGGGAGCTGTTTTTT
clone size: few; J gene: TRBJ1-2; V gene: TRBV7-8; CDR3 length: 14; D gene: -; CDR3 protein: CASSLARADYGYTF; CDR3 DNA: TGTGCCAGCAGCTTAGCCAGGGCGGACTATGGCTACACCTTC
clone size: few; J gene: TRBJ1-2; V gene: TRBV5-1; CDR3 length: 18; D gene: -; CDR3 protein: CASSSGPGERSFAPGYTF; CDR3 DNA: TGCGCCAGCAGCTCGGGACCCGGCGAACGGTCCTTTGCGCCTGGCTACACCTTC
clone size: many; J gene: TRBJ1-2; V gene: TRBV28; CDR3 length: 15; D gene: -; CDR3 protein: CASSFLGPGNYGYTF; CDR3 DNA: TGTGCCAGCAGTTTCCTGGGGCCGGGAAACTATGGCTACACCTTC
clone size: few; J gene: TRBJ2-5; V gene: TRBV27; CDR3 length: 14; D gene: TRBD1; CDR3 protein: CASSFGTGGETQYF; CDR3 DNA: TGTGCCAGCAGTTTTGGGACAGGGGGAGAGACCCAGTACTTC
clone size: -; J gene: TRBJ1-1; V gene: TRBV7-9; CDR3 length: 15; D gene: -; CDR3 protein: CASKGRRHLNTEAFF; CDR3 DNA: TGTGCCAGCAAGGGACGGAGGCACCTGAACACTGAAGCTTTCTTT
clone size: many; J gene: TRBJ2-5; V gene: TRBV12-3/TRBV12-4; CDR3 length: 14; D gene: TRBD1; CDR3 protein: CASSPWTGGETQYF; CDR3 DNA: TGTGCCAGCAGTCCTTGGACAGGGGGTGAGACCCAGTACTTC
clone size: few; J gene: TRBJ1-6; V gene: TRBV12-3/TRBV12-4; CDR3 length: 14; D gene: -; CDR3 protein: CASSGQFSNSPLHF; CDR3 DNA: TGTGCCAGCAGTGGACAGTTTTCTAATTCACCCCTCCACTTT
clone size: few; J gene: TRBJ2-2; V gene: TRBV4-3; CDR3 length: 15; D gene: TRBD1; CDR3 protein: CASSQRDREAGELFF; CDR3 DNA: TGCGCCAGTTCTCAAAGGGACAGGGAGGCCGGGGAGCTGTTTTTT
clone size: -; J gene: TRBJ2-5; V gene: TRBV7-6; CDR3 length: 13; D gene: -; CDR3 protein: CASSFHSQETQYF; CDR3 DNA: TGTGCCAGCAGCTTCCACTCACAAGAGACCCAGTACTTC
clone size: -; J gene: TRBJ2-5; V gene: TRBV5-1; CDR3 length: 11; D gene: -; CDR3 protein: CASSLDGGQYF; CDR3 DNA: TGCGCCAGCAGCTTGGACGGGGGCCAGTACTTC
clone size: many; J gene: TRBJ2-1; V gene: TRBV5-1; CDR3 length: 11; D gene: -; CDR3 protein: CASSLKDEQFF; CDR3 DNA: TGCGCCAGCAGCTTAAAAGATGAGCAGTTCTTC
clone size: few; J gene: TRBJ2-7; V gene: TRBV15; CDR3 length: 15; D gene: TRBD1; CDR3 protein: CATSRDTARGREQYF; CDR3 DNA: TGTGCCACCAGCAGAGATACGGCCAGGGGGCGAGAGCAGTACTTC
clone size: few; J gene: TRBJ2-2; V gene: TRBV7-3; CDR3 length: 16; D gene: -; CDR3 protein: CASSFTGTLSGGELFF; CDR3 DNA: TGTGCCAGCAGCTTTACAGGGACCCTTTCGGGCGGGGAGCTGTTTTTT
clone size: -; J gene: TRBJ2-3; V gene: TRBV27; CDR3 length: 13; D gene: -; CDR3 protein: CASSPRYIDTQYF; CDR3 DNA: TGTGCCAGCAGTCCCCGATATATTGATACGCAGTATTTT
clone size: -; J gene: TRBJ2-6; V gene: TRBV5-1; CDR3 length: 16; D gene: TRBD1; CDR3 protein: CASSLGQGAGANVLTF; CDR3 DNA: TGCGCCAGCAGCTTGGGGCAGGGGGCTGGGGCCAACGTCCTGACTTTC
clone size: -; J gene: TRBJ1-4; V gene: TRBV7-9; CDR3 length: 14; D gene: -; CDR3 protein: CASSSGGSNEKLFF; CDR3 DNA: TGTGCCAGCAGCTCTGGCGGGAGCAATGAAAAACTGTTTTTT
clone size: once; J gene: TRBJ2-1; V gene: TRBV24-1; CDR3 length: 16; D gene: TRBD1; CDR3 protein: CATSDWGQGSYNEQFF; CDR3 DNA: TGTGCCACCAGTGATTGGGGACAGGGGTCGTACAATGAGCAGTTCTTC
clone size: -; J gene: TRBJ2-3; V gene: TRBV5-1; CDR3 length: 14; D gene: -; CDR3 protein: CASSLDPRTDTQYF; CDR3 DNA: TGCGCCAGCAGCTTGGATCCCAGGACAGATACGCAGTATTTT
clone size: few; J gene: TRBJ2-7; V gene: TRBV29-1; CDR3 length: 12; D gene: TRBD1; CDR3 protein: CSVGQGAREQYF; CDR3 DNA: TGCAGCGTTGGACAGGGGGCGCGCGAGCAGTACTTC
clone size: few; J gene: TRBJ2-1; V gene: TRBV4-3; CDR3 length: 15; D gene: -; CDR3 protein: CASSPGQSLHNEQFF; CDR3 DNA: TGCGCCAGCAGCCCGGGACAATCTCTGCACAATGAGCAGTTCTTC
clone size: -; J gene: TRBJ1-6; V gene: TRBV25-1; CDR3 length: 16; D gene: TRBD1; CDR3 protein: CASSASGAGGNSPLHF; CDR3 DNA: TGTGCCAGCAGTGCCTCCGGGGCAGGGGGAAATTCACCCCTCCACTTT
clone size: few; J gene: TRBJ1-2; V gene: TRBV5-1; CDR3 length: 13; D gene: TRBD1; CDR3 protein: CASSLDRGNGYTF; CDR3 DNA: TGCGCCAGCAGCTTGGACAGGGGAAATGGCTACACCTTC